This paragraph reports one T cell receptor (beta chain). With a much larger clone just one base away, this may be a read error. Because it lacks the conserved phenylalanine or tryptophan at the end, this CDR3 is likely a read error. The study co-extracted DNA and RNA from 20-30 mg of unsorted bulk tissue. Through surgical resection, the patients' primary liver carcinoma was treated. This sample was included in a study of tumor-infiltrating lymphocytes in primary liver carcinoma. Overall study: Enrolled patients were male and female, aged 30 to 69 years. Tumors, staged T1-T3 N0M0, spanned roughly 4 to 11 cm.

Using a constant-region primer together with ProtoScript II reverse transcriptase, TCR beta cDNA was made from roughly 500 ng of total RNA. For TCR beta, libraries were produced by three nested multiplex PCR rounds using slightly modified ARM-PCR. Use of TRBV1-TRBV30 forward primers with a C-beta reverse primer characterized the first two PCR rounds, which lasted about 10 cycles each. Using its own MiXCR run on the multiplex PCR reads, TCRdb lists one record per CDR3 protein. The sample carries around 80,000 distinct CDR3 sequences, 69% recorded once. With 4 bases removed from V and 2 bases from J, the gap between germline ends came to 14 bases. CDR3 length: 15 residues. Germline V gives CDR1 SGHRS, CDR2 YFSETQ.

The sample comprised tumor-adjacent normal liver tissue. V and J are TRBV5-1 and TRBJ2-3; perhaps TRBD2 as D (6 bases). This sequence was found in a man aged 40-49 years with primary liver carcinoma and hepatitis B virus infection. CDR3 in amino acids: CASSQSGLITDTQYY. As DNA, the CDR3 is TGCGCCAGCAGCCAGAGCGGGTTGATCACAGATACGCAGTATTAT.